Listed below are T cell receptor beta chains from one sample, sequenced in a study of CD8+ T cells in alopecia areata. TCRdb's table, derived via immunoSEQ multiplex PCR, lists solely in-frame clones and lacks some. The sample lists 200,000 or so clones; just over 55% were seen once. The sample consisted of CD8+ T cells sorted from blood. The receptors shown here come from a human donor in good health. The CDR3 runs from the conserved cysteine through the conserved F or W. Each record gives: V gene, J gene, D gene, clone size, CDR3 protein, CDR3 DNA. The D gene is left open where the match is weak. The size of a clone is reported for some rows only, either as once, few or many, or as a class for expanded clones.

v_gene: TRBV5-1
j_gene: TRBJ1-2
d_gene: -
abundance: -
CDR3aa: CASSSTPDGYTF
CDR3nt: TGCGCCAGCAGCTCGACTCCCGATGGCTACACCTTC

v_gene: TRBV11-2
j_gene: TRBJ1-2
d_gene: -
abundance: -
CDR3aa: CASSQGTPYTF
CDR3nt: TGTGCCAGCAGCCAAGGGACACCTTACACCTTC

v_gene: TRBV27
j_gene: TRBJ2-7
d_gene: -
abundance: -
CDR3aa: CATRPTGSFYEQYF
CDR3nt: TGTGCCACCCGCCCGACAGGATCTTTCTACGAGCAGTACTTC

v_gene: TRBV27
j_gene: TRBJ2-1
d_gene: -
abundance: -
CDR3aa: CASSLGGANEQFF
CDR3nt: TGTGCCAGCAGTTTAGGGGGGGCCAATGAGCAGTTCTTC

v_gene: TRBV27
j_gene: TRBJ1-5
d_gene: -
abundance: few
CDR3aa: CASSSLESEQPQHF
CDR3nt: TGTGCCAGCAGTTCCCTTGAATCAGAGCAGCCCCAGCATTTT

v_gene: TRBV5-6
j_gene: TRBJ1-5
d_gene: -
abundance: -
CDR3aa: CASSRWMGGTNQPQHF
CDR3nt: TGTGCCAGCAGCCGCTGGATGGGGGGAACCAATCAGCCCCAGCATTTT

v_gene: TRBV30
j_gene: TRBJ2-7
d_gene: TRBD1
abundance: -
CDR3aa: CAWSVQGMGHEQYF
CDR3nt: TGTGCCTGGAGTGTACAGGGGATGGGGCACGAGCAGTACTTC

v_gene: TRBV19
j_gene: TRBJ1-6
d_gene: TRBD1
abundance: few
CDR3aa: CASGVGTGHRSPLHF
CDR3nt: TGTGCCAGTGGAGTCGGGACAGGGCACCGGTCACCCCTCCACTTT

v_gene: TRBV11-2
j_gene: TRBJ1-5
d_gene: TRBD1
abundance: -
CDR3aa: CASSLSLGQSNQPQHF
CDR3nt: TGTGCCAGCAGCTTATCGCTGGGACAGAGCAATCAGCCCCAGCATTTT

v_gene: TRBV28
j_gene: TRBJ1-1
d_gene: TRBD1
abundance: many
CDR3aa: CASTWEGAPTEAFF
CDR3nt: TGTGCCAGCACCTGGGAGGGGGCCCCCACTGAAGCTTTCTTT

v_gene: TRBV25-1
j_gene: TRBJ2-5
d_gene: -
abundance: -
CDR3aa: CASSPGGTQYF
CDR3nt: TGTGCCAGCAGCCCCGGGGGGACCCAGTACTTC

v_gene: TRBV13
j_gene: TRBJ1-1
d_gene: TRBD1
abundance: -
CDR3aa: CASSPRTGGDTEAFF
CDR3nt: TGTGCCAGCAGCCCCCGGACAGGGGGTGACACTGAAGCTTTCTTT

v_gene: TRBV5-1
j_gene: TRBJ2-7
d_gene: -
abundance: -
CDR3aa: CASSGGYEQYF
CDR3nt: TGCGCCAGCAGCGGGGGCTACGAGCAGTACTTC

v_gene: TRBV7-8
j_gene: TRBJ2-7
d_gene: -
abundance: -
CDR3aa: CASTRALVGYEQYF
CDR3nt: TGTGCCAGCACCCGGGCCTTAGTAGGCTACGAGCAGTACTTC

v_gene: TRBV29-1
j_gene: TRBJ2-6
d_gene: -
abundance: few
CDR3aa: CSVEVSGSGANVLTF
CDR3nt: TGCAGCGTTGAAGTTAGCGGCTCTGGGGCCAACGTCCTGACTTTC

v_gene: TRBV27
j_gene: TRBJ1-5
d_gene: -
abundance: -
CDR3aa: CASSFRQDNQPQHF
CDR3nt: TGTGCCAGCAGTTTCAGGCAGGACAATCAGCCCCAGCATTTT

v_gene: TRBV9
j_gene: TRBJ2-5
d_gene: -
abundance: -
CDR3aa: CASSVGSNQETQYF
CDR3nt: TGTGCCAGCAGCGTAGGCAGCAACCAAGAGACCCAGTACTTC

v_gene: TRBV5-1
j_gene: TRBJ1-6
d_gene: -
abundance: -
CDR3aa: CASSWTGDVNSPLHF
CDR3nt: TGCGCCAGCAGCTGGACGGGGGATGTGAATTCACCCCTCCACTTT

v_gene: TRBV5-1
j_gene: TRBJ2-7
d_gene: TRBD2
abundance: -
CDR3aa: CASSSGGLYEQYF
CDR3nt: TGCGCCAGCAGCTCGGGGGGACTCTACGAGCAGTACTTC

v_gene: TRBV25-1
j_gene: TRBJ2-5
d_gene: TRBD2
abundance: -
CDR3aa: CASREVAETQYF
CDR3nt: TGTGCCAGCCGGGAGGTAGCTGAGACCCAGTACTTC

v_gene: TRBV28
j_gene: TRBJ2-4
d_gene: TRBD2
abundance: few
CDR3aa: CASSPLGGGAKNIQYF
CDR3nt: TGTGCCAGCAGTCCCCTTGGGGGGGGAGCCAAAAACATTCAGTACTTC

v_gene: TRBV7-9
j_gene: TRBJ2-1
d_gene: -
abundance: few
CDR3aa: CASSPLGRNNEQFF
CDR3nt: TGTGCCAGCAGCCCTCTAGGGCGGAACAATGAGCAGTTCTTC

v_gene: TRBV27
j_gene: TRBJ1-4
d_gene: -
abundance: -
CDR3aa: CASSPLFGEREKLFF
CDR3nt: TGTGCCAGCAGTCCCCTGTTTGGGGAGCGAGAAAAACTGTTTTTT

v_gene: TRBV5-4
j_gene: TRBJ2-5
d_gene: TRBD2
abundance: once
CDR3aa: CASSLGVAGDVETQYF
CDR3nt: TGTGCCAGCAGCTTGGGCGTAGCGGGGGATGTGGAGACCCAGTACTTC

v_gene: TRBV4-1
j_gene: TRBJ1-2
d_gene: TRBD1
abundance: -
CDR3aa: CASSPEGQVNYGYTF
CDR3nt: TGCGCCAGCAGCCCAGAGGGACAGGTTAACTATGGCTACACCTTC

v_gene: TRBV2
j_gene: TRBJ2-7
d_gene: -
abundance: -
CDR3aa: CASQKTRGRGASYEQYF
CDR3nt: TGTGCCAGCCAAAAAACGCGGGGCCGGGGGGCCTCCTACGAGCAGTACTTC

v_gene: TRBV2
j_gene: TRBJ2-3
d_gene: TRBD1
abundance: -
CDR3aa: CASPETDRGQDTQYF
CDR3nt: TGTGCCAGCCCGGAAACGGACAGGGGGCAAGATACGCAGTATTTT

v_gene: TRBV9
j_gene: TRBJ2-7
d_gene: -
abundance: -
CDR3aa: CASSDSDYRDWVSGGEQYF
CDR3nt: TGTGCCAGCAGCGATTCAGACTACCGGGACTGGGTTTCTGGGGGCGAGCAGTACTTC

v_gene: TRBV6-5
j_gene: TRBJ2-1
d_gene: TRBD2
abundance: -
CDR3aa: CASSTGTSSLNEQFF
CDR3nt: TGTGCCAGCAGTACCGGGACTAGCTCCCTCAATGAGCAGTTCTTC

v_gene: TRBV27
j_gene: TRBJ1-1
d_gene: -
abundance: once
CDR3aa: CASTTGGTEAFF
CDR3nt: TGTGCCAGCACCACGGGGGGCACTGAAGCTTTCTTT

v_gene: TRBV27
j_gene: TRBJ1-1
d_gene: -
abundance: -
CDR3aa: CASSLAGSGTEAFF
CDR3nt: TGTGCCAGCAGTTTAGCAGGGAGCGGGACTGAAGCTTTCTTT

v_gene: TRBV27
j_gene: TRBJ1-5
d_gene: -
abundance: -
CDR3aa: CASSVQGSNQPQHF
CDR3nt: TGTGCCAGCAGTGTACAGGGCAGCAATCAGCCCCAGCATTTT

v_gene: TRBV11-2
j_gene: TRBJ2-1
d_gene: -
abundance: -
CDR3aa: CASSTDVLEDNEQFF
CDR3nt: TGTGCCAGCAGCACAGATGTGTTGGAAGACAATGAGCAGTTCTTC

v_gene: TRBV29-1
j_gene: TRBJ2-7
d_gene: -
abundance: -
CDR3aa: CSVEDRANYEQYF
CDR3nt: TGCAGCGTTGAAGATCGGGCAAACTACGAGCAGTACTTC

v_gene: TRBV7-9
j_gene: TRBJ2-3
d_gene: -
abundance: -
CDR3aa: CASRRTESTDTQYF
CDR3nt: TGTGCCAGCAGACGGACGGAGAGCACAGATACGCAGTATTTT

v_gene: TRBV29-1
j_gene: TRBJ1-4
d_gene: -
abundance: -
CDR3aa: CSVEEALGEKLFF
CDR3nt: TGCAGCGTTGAAGAGGCCTTAGGAGAAAAACTGTTTTTT

v_gene: TRBV2
j_gene: TRBJ2-5
d_gene: -
abundance: -
CDR3aa: CASRVQEPQYF
CDR3nt: TGTGCCAGCAGGGTACAGGAGCCCCAGTACTTC

v_gene: TRBV4-1
j_gene: TRBJ2-4
d_gene: TRBD1
abundance: once
CDR3aa: CASSQVTGGKNIQYF
CDR3nt: TGCGCCAGCAGCCAAGTTACAGGGGGGAAAAACATTCAGTACTTC

v_gene: TRBV7-9
j_gene: TRBJ2-5
d_gene: -
abundance: few
CDR3aa: CASSWEDVTQYF
CDR3nt: TGTGCCAGCAGCTGGGAGGATGTGACCCAGTACTTC

v_gene: TRBV29-1
j_gene: TRBJ2-1
d_gene: -
abundance: -
CDR3aa: CSVEEGNEQFF
CDR3nt: TGCAGCGTTGAAGAAGGTAATGAGCAGTTCTTC

v_gene: TRBV7-6
j_gene: TRBJ2-1
d_gene: -
abundance: -
CDR3aa: CASSLTESSYNEQFF
CDR3nt: TGTGCCAGCAGCCTGACGGAGAGCTCCTACAATGAGCAGTTCTTC

v_gene: TRBV19
j_gene: TRBJ1-5
d_gene: -
abundance: -
CDR3aa: CASNPGNQPQHF
CDR3nt: TGTGCCAGTAACCCCGGGAATCAGCCCCAGCATTTT

v_gene: TRBV6-1
j_gene: TRBJ2-2
d_gene: TRBD2
abundance: few
CDR3aa: CAVRTGGAETGELFF
CDR3nt: TGTGCCGTCCGGACCGGGGGGGCGGAGACCGGGGAGCTGTTTTTT

v_gene: TRBV7-9
j_gene: TRBJ2-3
d_gene: -
abundance: -
CDR3aa: CASSLPSSNTQYF
CDR3nt: TGTGCCAGCAGCTTACCTTCTTCCAATACGCAGTATTTT

v_gene: TRBV5-4
j_gene: TRBJ2-7
d_gene: -
abundance: -
CDR3aa: CASSFGYEQYF
CDR3nt: TGTGCCAGCAGCTTCGGCTACGAGCAGTACTTC

v_gene: TRBV27
j_gene: TRBJ2-1
d_gene: -
abundance: -
CDR3aa: CASSWGILNEQFF
CDR3nt: TGTGCCAGCAGTTGGGGGATTCTCAATGAGCAGTTCTTC

v_gene: TRBV2
j_gene: TRBJ2-1
d_gene: -
abundance: -
CDR3aa: CASSWTREQFF
CDR3nt: TGTGCCAGCAGCTGGACACGGGAGCAGTTCTTC

v_gene: TRBV13
j_gene: TRBJ2-5
d_gene: TRBD2
abundance: -
CDR3aa: CASSLVSGGAGETQYF
CDR3nt: TGTGCCAGCAGCTTAGTCAGCGGGGGGGCAGGAGAGACCCAGTACTTC

v_gene: TRBV29-1
j_gene: TRBJ2-1
d_gene: TRBD2
abundance: -
CDR3aa: CSVEDQLAGGPGEQFF
CDR3nt: TGCAGCGTCGAAGACCAACTAGCGGGGGGACCGGGTGAGCAGTTCTTC